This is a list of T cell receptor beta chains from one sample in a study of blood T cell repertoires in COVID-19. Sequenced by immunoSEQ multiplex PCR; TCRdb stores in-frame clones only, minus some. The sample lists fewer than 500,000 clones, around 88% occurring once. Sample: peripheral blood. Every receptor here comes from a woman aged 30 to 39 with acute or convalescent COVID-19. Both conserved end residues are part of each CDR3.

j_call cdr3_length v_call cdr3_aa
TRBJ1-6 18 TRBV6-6 CASSPWEGRNSYNSPLHF
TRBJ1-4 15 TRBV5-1 CASSLAATTNEKLFF
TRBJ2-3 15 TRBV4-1 CASSQVRIYTDTQYF
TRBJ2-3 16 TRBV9 CASSLDREGFTDTQYF
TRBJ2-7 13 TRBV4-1 CASSQDRGREQYF
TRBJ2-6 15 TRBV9 CASSKDRAGANVLTF
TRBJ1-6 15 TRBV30 CAWSFRRDLISPLHF
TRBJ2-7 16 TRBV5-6 CASSFPSARGYYEQYF
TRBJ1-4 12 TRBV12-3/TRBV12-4 CASSAQGGKLFF
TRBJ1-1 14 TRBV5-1 CASSWGGAETEAFF
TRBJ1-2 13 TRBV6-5 CASSYDLNWGYTF
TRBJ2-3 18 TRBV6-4 CASSELAGGPPTTDTQYF
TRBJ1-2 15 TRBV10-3 CAISDLIRTLDGYTF
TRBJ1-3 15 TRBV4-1 CASSHPGTAGNTIYF
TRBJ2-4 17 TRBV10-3 CATAPGQGPRAKNIQYF
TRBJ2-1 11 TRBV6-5 CASRVGDEQFF
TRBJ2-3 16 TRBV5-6 CASSLMTSGTRDTQYF
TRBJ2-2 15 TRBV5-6 CASSSFLEGSGELFF
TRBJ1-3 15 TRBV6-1 CASSDNRGSGNTIYF
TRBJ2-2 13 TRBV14 CASSQAGNGELFF
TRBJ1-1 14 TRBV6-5 CASNRDRGDTEAFF
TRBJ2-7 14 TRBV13 CASSLPGTGNEQYF
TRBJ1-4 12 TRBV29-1 CSVGDMGEKLFF
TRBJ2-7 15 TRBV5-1 CASSLGRGYSYEQYF
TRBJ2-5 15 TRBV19 CASSAPGWMGETQYF
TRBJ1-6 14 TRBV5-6 CASSPRSGNSPLHF
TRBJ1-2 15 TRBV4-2 CASSQVASGSRGYTF
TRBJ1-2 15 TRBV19 CASSTVGTGGYGYTF
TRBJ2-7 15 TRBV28 CASYPTSGGGYEQYF
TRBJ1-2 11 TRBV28 CASRHRGGYTF
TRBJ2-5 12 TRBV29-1 CSVAQGGETQYF
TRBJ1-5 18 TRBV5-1 CASSELGRLISLYQPQHF
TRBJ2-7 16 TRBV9 CASSVGSGIGGYEQYF
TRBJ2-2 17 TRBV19 CASKAYLGGGNTGELFF
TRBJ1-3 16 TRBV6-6 CASSYSFPDSGNTIYF
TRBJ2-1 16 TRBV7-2 CASSLEAGIAYNEQFF
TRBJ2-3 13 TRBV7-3 CASSSLAGGTQYF
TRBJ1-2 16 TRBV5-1 CASSLVPGGANYGYTF
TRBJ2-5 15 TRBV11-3 CASSTSERGQETQYF
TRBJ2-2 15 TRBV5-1 CASSFVGTGNGELFF
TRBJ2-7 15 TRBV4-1 CASSLPGQGAGEQYF
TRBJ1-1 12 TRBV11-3 CASSLRPHDSQF
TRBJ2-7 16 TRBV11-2 CASSLESSGSSYEQYF
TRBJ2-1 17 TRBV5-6 CASSLGTSGGAYNEQFF
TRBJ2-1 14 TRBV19 CASRDTNNRGEQFF
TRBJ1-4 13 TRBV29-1 CSVLRDRGEKLFF
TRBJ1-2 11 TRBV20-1 CSARIGGGYTF
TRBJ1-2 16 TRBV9 CASSPSRATGIYGYTF
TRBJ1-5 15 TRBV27 CASSLSGQGRQPQHF
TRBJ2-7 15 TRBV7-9 CASSGLGQEVYEQYF
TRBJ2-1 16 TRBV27 CASSETGPPRYNEQFF
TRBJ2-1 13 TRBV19 CASSRAGGPLQFF